This record concerns one TCR beta chain sequence. Its cognate antigen is unknown. There are 14 residues in the CDR3. The J segment lost 7 bases and the V segment lost 5 bases, leaving 9 bases of the junction unmatched. MiXCR, applied by TCRdb to the 5' RACE reads, yields one record per CDR3 protein. Counted here are 300,000 to 400,000 distinct CDR3 sequences, roughly 9% occurring once; the ten biggest clones make up more than 8%. The data belong to a study of identical twins. The study, taken as a whole, reports: Cord blood beta clonotypes present at high abundance carried fewer insertions; no such pattern appeared in memory repertoires.

This chain uses TRBV12-3 or TRBV12-4 with TRBJ2-5; TRBD2 matches at 8 bases. Sample: naive T cells sorted from blood. This receptor was taken from a woman aged 50 to 60 in good health. The CDR3 DNA follows: TGTGCCAGCAGTCTAACTAGCGGCCAGGGGACCCAGTACTTC. Protein product: CASSLTSGQGTQYF.